This T cell receptor beta chain was sequenced in a study of blood T cell repertoires in COVID-19. Study background: Collection of acute and convalescent COVID-19 samples took place in the United States, Italy and Spain.

This clone was counted once. Per the original methods: Nucleated cell counts were estimated from reference gene primer amplification. Clones were read by immunoSEQ multiplex PCR, and TCRdb kept only the in-frame ones, dropping some. V, J and clone size are those of that table, while D and trimming were read from the DNA. The sample records around 400,000 clones, roughly 86% being singletons. The CDR3 covers 20 residues. The V gene's germline CDR1 is ENHRY and CDR2 SYGVKD. V shed 0 bases and J 9 bases; nucleotides not matched to a gene: 18. Two negative PCRs, clearance, or symptom resolution characterized the recovered Cohort 3 donors.

The sample comprised PBMCs or T cells enriched from blood (not recorded which). V gene TRBV10-3 combines with J gene TRBJ1-6; 9 bases agree with TRBD1. This receptor was obtained from a woman aged 30 to 39 who had recovered from COVID-19. CDR3: CAISESDGDRAWEFSSPLHF. As DNA, the CDR3 is TGTGCCATCAGTGAGTCGGATGGGGACAGGGCTTGGGAGTTCAGTTCACCCCTCCACTTT.